This passage covers 29 T cell receptor beta chains from one sample sequenced in a study of T cells in Graves' hyperthyroidism and ophthalmopathy (dated by TCRdb to the late 2010s). Library preparation used multiplex PCR. The reads were generated on an Illumina HiSeq 2000. TCR beta CDR3 regions were amplified from RNA transcripts. A first-round RT-PCR of the TCR CDR3 used the HTBI primer set with the Qiagen OneStep RT-PCR kit. TCRdb trimmed the raw reads at Q25, called clones with MiXCR and kept productive beta chains. Rows merge per CDR3 protein into single entries with the most common DNA and genes. Present in this sample are some 690,000 distinct CDR3 sequences, about 18% of which were seen just once. Jointly, the top ten make up around 16% of the sample. Sequenced material: blood. These receptors came from a man aged 45-65 years with Graves' hyperthyroidism.

This chain uses TRBV5-1 with TRBJ2-4; 9 nucleotides line up with TRBD1. Per germline, CDR1 SGHRS and CDR2 YFSETQ. CDR3 length equals 15 residues. V trimming: 4 bases; J trimming: 6 bases; junction bases outside the gene matches: 8. The CDR3 region has the DNA TGCGCCAGCAGCGCCAAGACAGGGGGATCAAACATTCAGTACTTC. Amino acids: CASSAKTGGSNIQYF.

This clonotype appeared a few times. The J gene is TRBJ1-5, the V gene TRBV24-1, with D possibly TRBD1 on 6 matching bases. Trimming left V 3 bases short and J 5 bases short, with 10 bases between. Germline CDR1 and CDR2: KGHDR and SFDVKD. The CDR3 consists of 14 residues. The CDR3: CATSDAPGDQPQHF. The CDR3 bases are TGTGCCACCAGTGATGCCCCAGGGGATCAGCCCCAGCATTTT.

This clonotype was counted between two and nine times. V usage is TRBV3-1 and J usage is TRBJ2-1; D is uncertain. Germline assignment: CDR1 LGHDT and CDR2 YNNKEL (reference sequence). The CDR3 has 15 residues. V was pared by 1 base and J by 2 bases, with 9 bases between. The CDR3 loop is CASSQGLNTYNEQFF. The CDR3 DNA reads TGTGCCAGCAGCCAAGGATTAAACACCTACAATGAGCAGTTCTTC.

This clonotype was counted many times. The J gene is TRBJ2-3, the V gene TRBV7-3, with 12 bases fitting TRBD2. In germline, CDR1 is SGHTA, CDR2 FQGTGA. V dropped 6 bases and J dropped 3; count of bases not matched to a gene: 10. CDR3 size: 17 residues. The CDR3 protein is CASSPSPSGRGTDTQYF. The CDR3 DNA reads TGTGCCAGCAGTCCCTCCCCTAGCGGGAGGGGTACAGATACGCAGTATTTT.

Remarks on this clonotype: A read error may produce the germline difference seen at one junction end. The chain has TRBV28 and TRBJ2-7; no clear D. Per germline, CDR1 MDHEN and CDR2 SYDVKM. This CDR3 is built from 11 residues. In DNA form, the CDR3 reads TGTGTCAGCAGTCTCGGCTACGAGCAGTACTTC. It encodes CVSSLGYEQYF.

The chain joins TRBV6-1 to TRBJ1-1; D is perhaps TRBD1 (5 bases). In germline, CDR1 is MNHNS, CDR2 SASEGT. CDR3 length equals 14 residues. The germline V and J ends were trimmed by 5 bases and 5 bases, with 15 bases remaining between them. Written as DNA, the CDR3 is TGTGCCAGCAGTCATCGCTCAGGGCGGACTGAAGCTTTCTTT. Encoded protein: CASSHRSGRTEAFF.

This clonotype was found a few times. A much larger clone is a single base away; this may be a read error. The genes are TRBV7-8 and TRBJ2-7; the match to TRBD2 covers 8 bases. Germline V gene lookup returns CDR1 SGHVS and CDR2 FQNEAQ. The CDR3 has 16 residues. Here the CDR3 DNA reads TGTGCCGGCAGCTTAGTCTTAGCGGGGACCACCTACGAGCAGTACTTC. This codes for CAGSLVLAGTTYEQYF.

Many counts were recorded for this clonotype. This rearrangement joins TRBV6-2 or TRBV6-3 to TRBJ2-7, with D perhaps TRBD2 (5 bases). The CDR3 totals 13 residues. Trimming stripped 5 bases from V and 2 bases from J, with 10 bases between. The V gene's germline CDR1 is MNHEY and CDR2 SVGEGT. The CDR3 region is CASSHSGTYEQYF. DNA for the CDR3: TGTGCCAGCAGTCATTCGGGGACCTACGAGCAGTACTTC.

This clonotype was seen at least ten times. V gene TRBV20-1 combines with J gene TRBJ2-3; 9 bases agree with TRBD1. Trimming removed 2 bases from V and 4 bases from J; junction bases left unmatched: 10. Per the germline V gene, CDR1 is DFQATT and CDR2 is SNEGSKA (reference sequence). The CDR3 length is 16 residues. The CDR3 loop is CSARRQGQGPADTQYF. The CDR3 coding sequence is TGCAGTGCTAGACGCCAGGGACAGGGTCCAGCAGATACGCAGTATTTT.

As for this clonotype: A much bigger clone sits one base away, suggesting this may be a read error. The chain employs TRBV7-3 and TRBJ2-3; 10 bases match TRBD2. Germline values: CDR1 SGHTA, CDR2 FQGTGA. The CDR3 covers 15 residues. The CDR3 protein is CASSYLAGEPDAQYF. DNA for the CDR3: TGTGCCAGCAGCTACCTAGCGGGAGAACCAGATGCGCAGTATTTT.

This clonotype was observed at least ten times. The CDR3 DNA reads as TGTGCCAGCAGCCCCAAAATAGGGACAGGATACAATGAGCAGTTCTTC. The encoded protein is CASSPKIGTGYNEQFF. The chain carries TRBV7-2 and TRBJ2-1; TRBD1 matches at 8 bases. V gave up 5 bases and J gave up 4 bases; unmatched junction bases: 10. Per germline, CDR1 SGHTA and CDR2 FQGNSA. The CDR3 has 16 amino acids.

The J gene is TRBJ2-5, the V gene TRBV28; 11 nucleotides line up with TRBD2. CDR1 and CDR2 from the germline V gene are MDHEN and SYDVKM. The CDR3 has 14 amino acids. Losses at the gene ends were 8 bases for V and 4 bases for J; bases not matched to a gene: 6. The DNA of the CDR3 is TGTGCCAGCCTAGCGGGAGGTACGGTAGAGACCCAGTACTTC. Translation: CASLAGGTVETQYF.

V usage is TRBV7-6 and J usage is TRBJ1-1; tentative D call: TRBD1 (6 bases). The CDR3 length is 13 residues. V shed 4 bases and J shed 5 bases, with 11 bases lying between them. Per germline, CDR1 SGHVS and CDR2 FNYEAQ. Here the CDR3 reads CASSWTQGTEAFF. CDR3 coding DNA: TGTGCCAGCAGCTGGACTCAGGGGACTGAAGCTTTCTTT.

This clonotype was recorded at least ten times. The chain couples TRBV9 to TRBJ2-7, with 7 bases identical to TRBD2. Germline-derived CDR1 and CDR2 are SGDLS and YYNGEE. This CDR3 comprises 17 residues. V was clipped by 0 bases and J by 3 bases; unmatched bases: 12. CDR3 in amino acids: CASSVGAERASGYEQYF. The CDR3 nucleotides read TGTGCCAGCAGCGTAGGGGCCGAACGGGCTAGCGGCTACGAGCAGTACTTC.

The V call is TRBV20-1, the J call TRBJ1-4; D may be TRBD1 (6 bases). V dropped 2 bases and J dropped 4 bases, with 20 bases sitting between them. The CDR3 spans 17 residues. CDR1 DFQATT and CDR2 SNEGSKA come from the germline V gene (reference sequence). CDR3 nucleotides: TGCAGTGCTAGACCCTTCGACCTGGACAGTCTTAATGAAAAACTGTTTTTT. This encodes CSARPFDLDSLNEKLFF.

This clonotype was counted many times. This sequence joins TRBV24-1 and TRBJ2-5, with D perhaps TRBD1 (5 bases). Between the trimmed V and J ends, which lost 3 bases and 7 bases, there was a span of 20 bases. Germline CDR1 reads KGHDR; CDR2 reads SFDVKD. The CDR3 has 16 residues. The DNA for the CDR3 is TGTGCCACCAGTGATGACAGCCGCTTTGGGTTTGGGACCCAGTACTTC. As protein: CATSDDSRFGFGTQYF.

The table lists this clonotype with many counts. This chain joins TRBV19 and TRBJ1-1; D may be TRBD1 (5 bases). Trimming removed 7 bases from V and 7 bases from J, with 19 bases in between. CDR1 is LNHDA, CDR2 SQIVND, per germline (reference sequence). The length of the CDR3 is 14 residues. The CDR3 DNA reads as TGTGCCAGTAACCTCCGGGACGAGTTGTTTGAAGCTTTCTTT. It specifies CASNLRDELFEAFF.

V usage is TRBV6-1 and J usage is TRBJ2-3, with D possibly matching TRBD1 (6 bases). V lost 3 bases and J 5 bases, leaving 9 bases between the germline ends. CDR3 size: 13 residues. Germline-derived CDR1 and CDR2 are MNHNS and SASEGT. CDR3 DNA: TGTGCCAGCAGTGACACGACAGGAGATACGCAGTATTTT. Protein sequence: CASSDTTGDTQYF.

This clonotype was counted at least ten times. The V and J genes are TRBV3-1 and TRBJ1-1, with D uncertain. Trimming removed 4 bases at V and 4 bases at J, with 10 bases between. The CDR3 is made up of 13 amino acids. Per germline, CDR1 LGHDT and CDR2 YNNKEL (reference sequence). CDR3 loop: CASSLATGTEAFF. The CDR3 region has the DNA TGTGCCAGCAGCCTTGCAACGGGCACTGAAGCTTTCTTT.

This clonotype was counted at least ten times. V usage is TRBV3-1 and J usage is TRBJ1-2; no clear D gene. CDR3 size: 13 residues. Trimming removed 0 bases at V and 5 bases at J, with 7 bases between. CDR1 and CDR2 (germline): LGHDT, YNNKEL (reference sequence). CDR3 protein: CASSQESRYGYTF. The DNA for the CDR3 is TGTGCCAGCAGCCAAGAGAGCCGGTATGGCTACACCTTC.

The V call is TRBV15, the J call TRBJ1-5; a possible D gene is TRBD1 (6 bases). CDR3 length: 18 residues. The germline CDR1 and CDR2 sequences are LNHNV and YYDKDF (reference sequence). Trimming stripped 0 bases from V and 2 bases from J, with 17 bases between. The CDR3 DNA sequence: TGTGCCACCAGCAGAGATCGTTCAGGGGAAGGTGGCAATCAGCCCCAGCATTTT. Its protein product is CATSRDRSGEGGNQPQHF.

This clonotype has a handful of counts. The chain joins TRBV19 to TRBJ2-1; TRBD2 matches at 15 bases. V lost 3 bases, J lost 4 bases, and 4 bases stayed unmatched. The CDR3 spans 17 residues. Germline-derived CDR1 and CDR2 are LNHDA and SQIVND (reference sequence). The CDR3 coding sequence is TGTGCCAGTAGTATGGGACTAGCGGGAGGAATATACAATGAGCAGTTCTTC. Its protein is CASSMGLAGGIYNEQFF.

This clonotype has ten or more counts. The chain is built from TRBV6-6 and TRBJ1-4; 8 nucleotides match TRBD1. With V trimmed by 2 bases and J by 1 base, 9 bases remained unmatched. The CDR3 loop spans 18 amino acids. Germline V CDR1 and CDR2: MNHNY, SVGAGI (reference sequence). In nucleotides, the CDR3 is TGTGCCAGCAGTTACGGGAGACAGGGGATTGGAACTAATGAAAAACTGTTTTTT. Its translation is CASSYGRQGIGTNEKLFF.

This clonotype has a count of ten or more. The chain uses TRBV2 and TRBJ2-5; no clear D gene. The CDR3 is 13 amino acids. Germline V lookup: CDR1 SNHLY, CDR2 FYNNEI. The V end lost 6 bases, the J end lost 5 bases, and 13 bases lay between the germline ends. CDR3 nucleotide sequence: TGTGCCAGCAGCAAGGGCATGGGGGAGACCCAGTACTTC. Translated, it gives CASSKGMGETQYF.

V gene TRBV28 combines with J gene TRBJ2-1; weak D call: TRBD2 (6 bases). This CDR3 region has 14 residues. Deletions cut 5 bases from V and 5 bases from J, with 13 bases between. CDR1 is MDHEN and CDR2 is SYDVKM in the germline V gene. The CDR3 sequence: CASSDAGRDNEQFF. The DNA of the CDR3 is TGTGCCAGCAGTGATGCGGGGCGAGACAATGAGCAGTTCTTC.

This clonotype turned up a few times. The CDR3 sequence is CASSAFSYNEQFF. DNA for the CDR3: TGCGCCAGCAGCGCCTTTTCCTACAATGAGCAGTTCTTC. The chain has TRBV5-1 and TRBJ2-1; D is ambiguous. CDR1 SGHRS and CDR2 YFSETQ come from the germline V gene. Trimming shortened V by 4 bases and J by 1 base, and 6 bases separated the two germline ends. The CDR3 spans 13 residues. Filled out from reference TRBV5-1 and TRBJ2-1, the complete variable domain reads KAGVTQTPRYLIKTRGQQVTLSCSPISGHRSVSWYQQTPGQGLQFLFEYFSETQRNKGNFPGRFSGRQFSNSRSEMNVSTLELGDSALYLCASSAFSYNEQFFGPGTRLTVL.

This clonotype was picked up many times. The chain joins TRBV7-9 to TRBJ2-7; D gene uncertain. This CDR3 is built from 16 residues. V was trimmed by 1 base and J by 5 bases, leaving 18 bases between them. Germline V CDR1 and CDR2: SEHNR, FQNEAQ (reference sequence). CDR3 amino acids: CASSLVPAFSQDEQYF. Here the CDR3 DNA reads TGTGCCAGCAGCTTAGTTCCAGCCTTTTCTCAAGACGAGCAGTACTTC.

This clonotype turned up a few times. V is TRBV6-5 and J is TRBJ2-7; 7 bases are a match to TRBD1. CDR3 length: 15 residues. Germline assignment: CDR1 MNHEY and CDR2 SVGAGI. Trimming removed 0 bases from V and 3 bases from J; junction bases left unmatched: 5. The CDR3: CASSYSGTVNYEQYF. The CDR3 nucleotides read TGTGCCAGCAGTTACTCGGGGACAGTTAACTACGAGCAGTACTTC.

This clonotype was picked up many times. The J gene is TRBJ2-7, the V gene TRBV10-3; 7 nucleotides line up with TRBD2. J lost 6 bases, V lost 8 bases, and 10 bases had no gene match. The germline V gene has CDR1 ENHRY and CDR2 SYGVKD. The CDR3 has 13 residues. CDR3 in DNA: TGTGCCATCTCGGCGCGGGAGTTCCCCGAGCAGTACTTC. Residues: CAISAREFPEQYF.